This TCR beta chain came from a study of T-cell reconstitution after alpha-beta-depleted transplantation in children (dated by TCRdb to between 2015 and 2016). Study-wide context: The study quantitatively tracked T-cell immune reconstitution after TCRalphabeta/CD19-depleted allogeneic hematopoietic cell transplantation in children using TCR repertoire profiling.

There are 14 amino acids in the CDR3, from cysteine to phenylalanine inclusive. Only the CDR3 DNA stays, 42 bases, in frame from base 1. The V and J ends are trimmed by 2 bases and 6 bases, leaving 11 bases between them. CDR1 and CDR2 were assigned from the germline V gene (reference sequence) as DFQATT and SNEGSKA. This clonotype showed up just a few times. There is no known antigen for this receptor. Per-base quality was not reported, and no clone a single base away is much larger than it. The library was built by means of PCR. The sequencer listed for this sample is Illumina HiSeq 2500. TCR libraries were prepared with molecular barcoding, using unique molecular identifiers to normalize TCRbeta repertoire quantification. TCRdb reanalyzed the raw reads on its own, using fastp at Q25 for trimming and MiXCR for clone calling, and kept in-frame beta chains. Merged by CDR3 protein, the rows form single entries marked with the most common genes and DNA. Recorded for this sample are roughly 610,000 distinct CDR3 sequences; 10% to 13% of them occurred a single time. The top ten hold around 4% of the sample.

The chain links TRBV20-1 with TRBJ1-6; the D region possibly corresponds to TRBD1 (6 bases align). Specimen: PBMCs from the stem cell graft donor, collected from the stem cell graft. The receptor was derived from a human donor who donated a stem cell graft to a child with acute myeloid leukemia. The CDR3 has the sequence CSARRTVFNSPLHF. The sequenced DNA is TGCAGTGCTAGACGGACAGTTTTTAATTCACCCCTCCACTTT.